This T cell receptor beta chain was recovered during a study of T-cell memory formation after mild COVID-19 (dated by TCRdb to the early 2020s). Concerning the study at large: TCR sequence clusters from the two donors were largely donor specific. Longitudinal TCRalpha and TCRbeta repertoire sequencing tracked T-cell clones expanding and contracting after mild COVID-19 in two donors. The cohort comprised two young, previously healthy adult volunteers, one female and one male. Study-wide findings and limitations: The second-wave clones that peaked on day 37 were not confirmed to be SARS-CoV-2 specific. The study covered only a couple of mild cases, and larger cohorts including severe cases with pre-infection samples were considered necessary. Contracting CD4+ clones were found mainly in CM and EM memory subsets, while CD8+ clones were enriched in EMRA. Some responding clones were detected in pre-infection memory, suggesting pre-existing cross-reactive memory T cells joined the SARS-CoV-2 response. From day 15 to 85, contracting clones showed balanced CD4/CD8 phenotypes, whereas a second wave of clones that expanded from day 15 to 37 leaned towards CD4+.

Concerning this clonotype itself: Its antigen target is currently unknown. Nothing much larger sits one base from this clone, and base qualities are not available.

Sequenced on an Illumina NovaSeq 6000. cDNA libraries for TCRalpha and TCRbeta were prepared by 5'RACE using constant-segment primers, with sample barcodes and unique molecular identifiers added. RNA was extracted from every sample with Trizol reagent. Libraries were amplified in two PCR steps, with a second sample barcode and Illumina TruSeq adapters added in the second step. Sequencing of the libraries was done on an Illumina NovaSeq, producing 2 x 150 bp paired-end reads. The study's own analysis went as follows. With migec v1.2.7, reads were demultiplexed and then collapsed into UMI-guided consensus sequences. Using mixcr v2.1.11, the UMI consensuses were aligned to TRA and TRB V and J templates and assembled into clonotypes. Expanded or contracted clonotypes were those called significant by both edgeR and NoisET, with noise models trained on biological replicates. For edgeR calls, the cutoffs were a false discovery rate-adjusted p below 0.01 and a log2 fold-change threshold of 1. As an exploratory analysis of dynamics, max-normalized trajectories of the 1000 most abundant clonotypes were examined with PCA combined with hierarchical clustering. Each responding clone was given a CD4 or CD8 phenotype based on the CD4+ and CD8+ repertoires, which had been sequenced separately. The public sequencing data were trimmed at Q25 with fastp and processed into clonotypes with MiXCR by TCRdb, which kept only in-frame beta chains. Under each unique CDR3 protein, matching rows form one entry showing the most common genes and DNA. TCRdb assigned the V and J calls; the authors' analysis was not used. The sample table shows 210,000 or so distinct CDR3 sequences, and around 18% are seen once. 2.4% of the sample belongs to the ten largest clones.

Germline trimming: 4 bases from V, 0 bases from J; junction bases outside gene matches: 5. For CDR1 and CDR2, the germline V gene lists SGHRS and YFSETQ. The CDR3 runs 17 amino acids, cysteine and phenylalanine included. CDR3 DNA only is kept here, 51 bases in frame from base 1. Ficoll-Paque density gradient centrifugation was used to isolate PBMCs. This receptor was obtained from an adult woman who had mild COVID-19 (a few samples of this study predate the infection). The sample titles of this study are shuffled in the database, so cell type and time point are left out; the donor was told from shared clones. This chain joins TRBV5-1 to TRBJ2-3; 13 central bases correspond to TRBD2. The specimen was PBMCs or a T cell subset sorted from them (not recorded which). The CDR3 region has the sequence CASSPGTSGMSTDTQYF. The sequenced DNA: TGCGCCAGCAGCCCGGGGACTAGCGGGATGAGCACAGATACGCAGTATTTT.